These T cell receptor beta chains were read from a single sample in a study of beta chain features in type 1 diabetes. Repertoires were generated with immunoSEQ multiplex PCR, while TCRdb's copy carries only in-frame clones and drops some. The table records about 320,000 clones, around 15% of them present only once. The sample consisted of central memory CD4+ T cells from blood. The receptors originated from a man aged 25-45 years in good health. CDR3s include the opening cysteine and the closing phenylalanine or tryptophan. The D gene is left open where the match is weak. The size field is filled for only some rows; it gives once, few, many or a size class.

D	V	J	size	CDR3	DNA
TRBD2	TRBV11-3	TRBJ2-1	-	CASSSESGRRYNEQFF	TGTGCCAGCAGCTCAGAGAGCGGGAGAAGATACAATGAGCAGTTCTTC
TRBD2	TRBV29-1	TRBJ2-2	few	CSVAWTSVTGELFF	TGCAGCGTTGCGTGGACTAGCGTCACCGGGGAGCTGTTTTTT
-	TRBV5-4	TRBJ2-1	few	CASSHLTLKSGNEQFF	TGTGCCAGCAGCCATCTGACCCTCAAATCGGGGAATGAGCAGTTCTTC
TRBD2	TRBV2	TRBJ2-1	few	CASSGLAGAEQFF	TGTGCCAGCAGTGGACTAGCGGGGGCCGAGCAGTTCTTC
-	TRBV7-8	TRBJ2-2	-	CASSSRDAGELFF	TGTGCCAGCAGCTCCCGGGACGCCGGGGAGCTGTTTTTT
-	TRBV4-3	TRBJ2-5	few	CASSQGSPDWGMGETQYF	TGCGCCAGCAGCCAAGGATCCCCTGATTGGGGCATGGGGGAGACCCAGTACTTC
TRBD2	TRBV9	TRBJ2-3	many	CASSVELAGVIDTQYF	TGTGCCAGCAGCGTAGAGCTAGCGGGAGTGATAGATACGCAGTATTTT
-	TRBV5-1	TRBJ2-1	-	CASSVSALSSYNEQFF	TGCGCCAGCTCCGTGTCAGCGCTTAGCTCCTACAATGAGCAGTTCTTC
-	TRBV7-2	TRBJ1-1	-	CASSLSRAVGTEAFF	TGTGCCAGCAGCTTATCCCGGGCCGTAGGGACTGAAGCTTTCTTT
TRBD1	TRBV25-1	TRBJ2-5	few	CASSGWDSQETQYF	TGTGCCAGCAGCGGGTGGGACAGTCAAGAGACCCAGTACTTC
-	TRBV30	TRBJ2-6	-	CAWGLAGANVLTF	TGTGCCTGGGGCCTAGCTGGGGCCAACGTCCTGACTTTC
TRBD1	TRBV29-1	TRBJ1-4	few	CSVEAGTAEKLFF	TGCAGCGTTGAGGCAGGGACAGCCGAAAAACTGTTTTTT
-	TRBV5-4	TRBJ2-1	few	CASSIFHGGYAGGEQFF	TGTGCCAGCAGCATCTTCCACGGGGGTTACGCTGGCGGTGAGCAGTTCTTC
-	TRBV19	TRBJ2-3	-	CASSITRLQTDTQYF	TGTGCCAGTAGTATAACCCGACTCCAAACAGATACGCAGTATTTT
TRBD1	TRBV11-2	TRBJ1-3	many	CASSLDRQGASGNTIYF	TGTGCCAGCAGCTTAGATCGGCAGGGGGCGTCTGGAAACACCATATATTTT
TRBD1	TRBV6-5	TRBJ1-3	few	CASRRQGPSGNTIYF	TGTGCCAGCAGACGACAGGGGCCCTCTGGAAACACCATATATTTT
TRBD2	TRBV9	TRBJ2-5	-	CASSPRSRGDLETQYF	TGTGCCAGCAGCCCCCGTAGTCGGGGGGATCTAGAGACCCAGTACTTC
TRBD2	TRBV7-9	TRBJ2-1	many	CASSRIAGAYNEQFF	TGTGCCAGCAGCCGGATAGCGGGGGCCTACAATGAGCAGTTCTTC
TRBD1	TRBV5-1	TRBJ2-7	few	CASSSGTGLDEQYF	TGCGCCAGCAGCTCCGGGACAGGGTTAGACGAGCAGTACTTC
-	TRBV7-2	TRBJ1-5	few	CASSLMGRSQPQHF	TGTGCCAGCAGCTTAATGGGTCGCAGTCAGCCCCAGCATTTT
-	TRBV11-2	TRBJ2-1	-	CASSLDLALAEQFF	TGTGCCAGCAGCTTAGATCTGGCATTAGCTGAGCAGTTCTTC
TRBD1	TRBV9	TRBJ1-1	few	CASSVGAGGAGTEAFF	TGTGCCAGCAGCGTAGGGGCAGGGGGCGCGGGCACTGAAGCTTTCTTT
TRBD1	TRBV6-5	TRBJ1-5	-	CASSSQTGVQPQHF	TGTGCCAGCAGTTCCCAGACAGGGGTTCAGCCCCAGCATTTT
-	TRBV7-9	TRBJ1-1	-	CASSRKNTEAFF	TGTGCCAGCAGCCGAAAGAACACTGAAGCTTTCTTT
TRBD2	TRBV5-4	TRBJ2-3	few	CASSWGAGATMGGTQYF	TGTGCCAGCAGCTGGGGAGCGGGGGCGACTATGGGCGGGACGCAGTATTTT
-	TRBV5-8	TRBJ1-5	-	CASRRSGVLNQPQHF	TGTGCCAGCAGGCGTTCCGGGGTCCTGAATCAGCCCCAGCATTTT
-	TRBV18	TRBJ1-1	-	CASSPGTGMNTEAFF	TGTGCCAGCTCACCAGGTACAGGGATGAACACTGAAGCTTTCTTT
TRBD2	TRBV7-9	TRBJ2-1	-	CASSFRPGLASYNEQFF	TGTGCCAGCAGCTTTAGGCCGGGACTAGCTTCCTACAATGAGCAGTTCTTC
TRBD1	TRBV27	TRBJ1-2	many	CASSLSGGAYGYTF	TGTGCCAGCAGTTTATCAGGGGGCGCCTATGGCTACACCTTC
TRBD1	TRBV2	TRBJ2-7	few	CASKERDRGSGGF	TGTGCCAGCAAGGAACGGGACAGGGGGTCCGGGGGCTTC
-	TRBV5-4	TRBJ1-2	few	CASSLGLVGYTF	TGTGCCAGCAGCTTGGGTTTGGTTGGCTACACCTTC
-	TRBV10-2	TRBJ1-5	few	CASTGGGATPQHF	TGCGCCAGCACCGGGGGAGGGGCGACGCCCCAGCATTTT
TRBD2	TRBV6-5	TRBJ2-7	-	CASRMSGGASYEQYF	TGTGCCAGCAGGATGTCGGGGGGTGCCTCCTACGAGCAGTACTTC
-	TRBV7-9	TRBJ1-2	many	CASSFAGDGYTF	TGTGCCAGCAGCTTTGCAGGGGATGGCTACACCTTC
-	TRBV7-9	TRBJ1-1	few	CASRGFDTEAFF	TGTGCCAGCAGGGGTTTTGACACTGAAGCTTTCTTT
TRBD1	TRBV9	TRBJ1-5	few	CASSGTGVSNQPQHF	TGTGCCAGCAGCGGTACAGGGGTCAGCAATCAGCCCCAGCATTTT
TRBD2	TRBV4-2	TRBJ2-3	-	CASSQAGGNTDTQYF	TGTGCCAGCAGCCAAGCGGGAGGAAACACAGATACGCAGTATTTT
-	TRBV7-9	TRBJ1-1	-	CASSSDSVNTEAFF	TGTGCCAGCAGCTCGGACAGCGTGAACACTGAAGCTTTCTTT
TRBD2	TRBV14	TRBJ2-5	-	CASSQGLAGRGTQYF	TGTGCCAGCAGCCAAGGCCTAGCGGGCCGGGGGACCCAGTACTTC
-	TRBV5-4	TRBJ2-3	-	CASSRDATSTDTQYF	TGTGCCAGCAGCCGGGACGCAACTAGCACAGATACGCAGTATTTT
TRBD2	TRBV11-2	TRBJ2-3	-	CASSANSGATTDTQYF	TGTGCCAGCAGCGCTAATAGCGGGGCCACCACAGATACGCAGTATTTT
-	TRBV10-3	TRBJ1-5	-	CASASNNQPQHF	TGTGCCAGCGCGTCTAATAATCAGCCCCAGCATTTT
-	TRBV5-4	TRBJ2-2	-	CASSIFDRNTGELFF	TGTGCCAGCAGTATATTTGACAGGAACACCGGGGAGCTGTTTTTT
TRBD1	TRBV12-5	TRBJ1-5	few	CASADRDRVLNQPQHF	TGTGCTAGTGCCGACCGGGACAGGGTTCTTAATCAGCCCCAGCATTTT
-	TRBV4-3	TRBJ2-3	-	CASSQEIAGRYDTQYF	TGCGCCAGCAGCCAAGAAATCGCGGGGCGGTACGATACGCAGTATTTT
TRBD1	TRBV7-2	TRBJ2-5	-	CASSLGTAMEETQYF	TGTGCCAGCAGCCTTGGGACAGCCATGGAGGAGACCCAGTACTTC
-	TRBV4-2	TRBJ2-1	few	CASSLAGGHNEQFF	TGTGCCAGCAGCTTAGCTGGGGGTCACAATGAGCAGTTCTTC
TRBD1	TRBV7-2	TRBJ2-3	-	CASSSGPQGADTQYF	TGTGCCAGCAGCTCAGGGCCACAGGGGGCCGATACGCAGTATTTT
-	TRBV6-1	TRBJ1-5	-	CASSEEGEGPQHF	TGTGCCAGCAGTGAAGAGGGGGAAGGGCCCCAGCATTTT